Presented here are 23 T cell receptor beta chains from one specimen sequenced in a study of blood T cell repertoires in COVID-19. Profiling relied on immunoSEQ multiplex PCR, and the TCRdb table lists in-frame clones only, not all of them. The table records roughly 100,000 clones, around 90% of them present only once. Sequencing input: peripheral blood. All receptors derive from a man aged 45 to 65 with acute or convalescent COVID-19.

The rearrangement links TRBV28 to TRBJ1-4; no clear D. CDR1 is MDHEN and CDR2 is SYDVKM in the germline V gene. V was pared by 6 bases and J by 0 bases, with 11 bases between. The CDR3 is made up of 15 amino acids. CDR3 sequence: CASSFRFTTNEKLFF. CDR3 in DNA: TGTGCCAGCAGCTTCAGATTCACAACTAATGAAAAACTGTTTTTT.

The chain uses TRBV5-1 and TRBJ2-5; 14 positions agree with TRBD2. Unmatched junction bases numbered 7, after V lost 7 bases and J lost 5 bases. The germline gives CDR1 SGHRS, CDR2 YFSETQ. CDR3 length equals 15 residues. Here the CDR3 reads CASLRLAGGTETQYF. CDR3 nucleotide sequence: TGCGCCAGCCTCCGACTAGCGGGGGGGACGGAGACCCAGTACTTC.

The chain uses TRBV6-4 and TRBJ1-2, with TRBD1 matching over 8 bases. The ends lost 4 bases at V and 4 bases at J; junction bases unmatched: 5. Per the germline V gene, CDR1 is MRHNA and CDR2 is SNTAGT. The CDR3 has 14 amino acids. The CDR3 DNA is TGTGCCAGCAGTGTTCAGGGGGCCGGCTATGGCTACACCTTC. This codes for CASSVQGAGYGYTF.

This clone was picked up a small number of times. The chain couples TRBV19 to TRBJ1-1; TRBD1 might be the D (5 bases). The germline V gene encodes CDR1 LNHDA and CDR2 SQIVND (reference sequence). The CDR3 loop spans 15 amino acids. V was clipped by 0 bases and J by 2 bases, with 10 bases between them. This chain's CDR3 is CASSIERDENTEAFF. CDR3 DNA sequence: TGTGCCAGTAGTATAGAGCGGGACGAAAACACTGAAGCTTTCTTT.

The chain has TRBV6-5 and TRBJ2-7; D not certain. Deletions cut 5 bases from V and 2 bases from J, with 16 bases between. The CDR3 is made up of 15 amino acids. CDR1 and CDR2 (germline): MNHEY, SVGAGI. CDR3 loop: CASSQSMAAPYEQYF. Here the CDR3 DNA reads TGTGCCAGCAGTCAAAGCATGGCGGCCCCCTACGAGCAGTACTTC.

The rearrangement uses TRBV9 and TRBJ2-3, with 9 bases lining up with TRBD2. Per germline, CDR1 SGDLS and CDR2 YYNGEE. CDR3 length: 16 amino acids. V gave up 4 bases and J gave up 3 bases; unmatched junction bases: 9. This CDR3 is CASSSPGSGGTDTQYF. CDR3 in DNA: TGTGCCAGCAGCTCACCCGGGAGCGGGGGGACAGATACGCAGTATTTT.

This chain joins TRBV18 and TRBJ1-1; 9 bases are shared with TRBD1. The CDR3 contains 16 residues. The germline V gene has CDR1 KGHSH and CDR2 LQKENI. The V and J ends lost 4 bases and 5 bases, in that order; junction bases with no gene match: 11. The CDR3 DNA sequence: TGTGCCAGCTCACATCGGACAGGGGCTCGGCGGACTGAAGCTTTCTTT. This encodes CASSHRTGARRTEAFF.

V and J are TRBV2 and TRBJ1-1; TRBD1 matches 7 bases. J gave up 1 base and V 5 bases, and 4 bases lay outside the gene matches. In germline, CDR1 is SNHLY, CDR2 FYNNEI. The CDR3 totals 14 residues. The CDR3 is CASSLGQANTEAFF. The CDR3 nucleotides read TGTGCCAGCAGTTTAGGACAGGCGAACACTGAAGCTTTCTTT.

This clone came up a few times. This chain's CDR3 is CASSRQVHNEQFF. The DNA for the CDR3 is TGTGCCAGCAGTCGACAGGTCCACAATGAGCAGTTCTTC. V is TRBV6-5 and J is TRBJ2-1; TRBD1 might be the D (6 bases). Germline loops: CDR1 MNHEY, CDR2 SVGAGI. The CDR3 length is 13 residues. Between the trimmed V and J ends, which lost 5 bases and 5 bases, there was a span of 10 bases.

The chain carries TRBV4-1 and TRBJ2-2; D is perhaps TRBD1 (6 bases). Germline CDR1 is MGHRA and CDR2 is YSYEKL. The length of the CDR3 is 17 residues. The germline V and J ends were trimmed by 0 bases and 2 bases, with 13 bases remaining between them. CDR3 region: CASSQEVAGANTGELFF. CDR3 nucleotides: TGCGCCAGCAGCCAAGAGGTTGCAGGGGCTAACACCGGGGAGCTGTTTTTT.

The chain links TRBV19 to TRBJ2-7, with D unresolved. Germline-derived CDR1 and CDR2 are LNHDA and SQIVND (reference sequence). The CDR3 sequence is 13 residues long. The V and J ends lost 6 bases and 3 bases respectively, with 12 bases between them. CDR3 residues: CASSPRGLYEQYF. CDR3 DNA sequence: TGTGCCAGTAGCCCCCGCGGCCTCTACGAGCAGTACTTC.

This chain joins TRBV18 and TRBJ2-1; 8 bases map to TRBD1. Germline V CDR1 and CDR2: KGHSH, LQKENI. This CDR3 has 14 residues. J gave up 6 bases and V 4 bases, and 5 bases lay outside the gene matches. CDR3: CASSLGTGGNEQFF. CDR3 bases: TGTGCCAGCTCACTAGGCACAGGGGGCAATGAGCAGTTCTTC.

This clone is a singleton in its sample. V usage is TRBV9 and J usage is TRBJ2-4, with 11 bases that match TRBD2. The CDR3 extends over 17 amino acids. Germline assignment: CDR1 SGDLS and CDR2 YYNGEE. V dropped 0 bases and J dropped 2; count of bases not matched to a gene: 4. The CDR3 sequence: CASSVVASGGSKNIQYF. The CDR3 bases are TGTGCCAGCAGCGTAGTAGCTAGCGGGGGGTCCAAAAACATTCAGTACTTC.

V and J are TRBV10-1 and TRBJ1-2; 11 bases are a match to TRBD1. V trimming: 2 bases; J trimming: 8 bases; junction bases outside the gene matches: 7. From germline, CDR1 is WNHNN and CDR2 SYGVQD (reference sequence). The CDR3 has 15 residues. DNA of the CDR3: TGCGCCAGCAGTGAGAGGACAGGGGGCGCTGAGGGCTACACCTTC. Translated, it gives CASSERTGGAEGYTF.

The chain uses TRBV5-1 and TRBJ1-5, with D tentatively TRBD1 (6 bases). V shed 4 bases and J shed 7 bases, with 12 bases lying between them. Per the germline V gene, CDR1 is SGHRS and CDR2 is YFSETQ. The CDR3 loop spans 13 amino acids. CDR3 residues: CASSQAGGQPQHF. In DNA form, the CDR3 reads TGCGCCAGCAGCCAGGCGGGGGGCCAGCCCCAGCATTTT.

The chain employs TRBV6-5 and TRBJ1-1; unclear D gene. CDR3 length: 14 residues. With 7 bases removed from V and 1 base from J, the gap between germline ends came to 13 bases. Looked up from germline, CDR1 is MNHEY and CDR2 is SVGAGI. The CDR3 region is CASTYETPNTEAFF. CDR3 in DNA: TGTGCCAGCACCTACGAAACCCCGAACACTGAAGCTTTCTTT.

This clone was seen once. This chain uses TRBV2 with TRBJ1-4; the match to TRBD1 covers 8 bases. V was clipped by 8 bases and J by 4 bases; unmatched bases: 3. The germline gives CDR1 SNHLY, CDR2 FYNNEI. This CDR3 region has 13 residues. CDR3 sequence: CASGTGNNEKLFF. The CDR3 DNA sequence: TGTGCCAGCGGGACAGGAAATAATGAAAAACTGTTTTTT.

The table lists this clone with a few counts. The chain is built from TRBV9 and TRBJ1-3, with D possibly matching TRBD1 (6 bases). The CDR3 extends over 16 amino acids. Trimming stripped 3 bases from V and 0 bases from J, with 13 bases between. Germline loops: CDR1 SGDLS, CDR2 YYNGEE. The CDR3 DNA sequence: TGTGCCAGCAGCGCCCGGGACACATCCTCTGGAAACACCATATATTTT. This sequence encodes CASSARDTSSGNTIYF. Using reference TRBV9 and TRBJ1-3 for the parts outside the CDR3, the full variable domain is DSGVTQTPKHLITATGQRVTLRCSPRSGDLSVYWYQQSLDQGLQFLIQYYNGEERAKGNILERFSAQQFPDLHSELNLSSLELGDSALYFCASSARDTSSGNTIYFGEGSWLTVV.

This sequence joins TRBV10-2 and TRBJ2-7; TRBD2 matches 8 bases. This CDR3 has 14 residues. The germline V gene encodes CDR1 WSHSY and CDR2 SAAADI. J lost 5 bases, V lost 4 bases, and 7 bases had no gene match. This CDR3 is CASSGSGGHNEQYF. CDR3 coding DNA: TGCGCCAGCAGTGGAAGCGGGGGCCACAACGAGCAGTACTTC.

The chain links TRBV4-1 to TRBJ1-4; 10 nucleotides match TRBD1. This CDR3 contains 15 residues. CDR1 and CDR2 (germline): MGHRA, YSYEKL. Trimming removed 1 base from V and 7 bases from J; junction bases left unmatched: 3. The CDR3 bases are TGCGCCAGCAGCCAAGGGGGGACAGGGGTTGAAAAACTGTTTTTT. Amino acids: CASSQGGTGVEKLFF.

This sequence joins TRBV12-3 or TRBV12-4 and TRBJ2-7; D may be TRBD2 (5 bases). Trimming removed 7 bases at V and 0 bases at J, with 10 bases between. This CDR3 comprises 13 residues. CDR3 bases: TGTGCCAGCACCGGGGAGCCCTCCTACGAGCAGTACTTC. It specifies CASTGEPSYEQYF.

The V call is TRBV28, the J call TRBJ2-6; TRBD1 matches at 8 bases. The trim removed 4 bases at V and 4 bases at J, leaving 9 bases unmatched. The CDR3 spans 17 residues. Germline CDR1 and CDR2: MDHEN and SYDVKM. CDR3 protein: CASSSRTGRPGANVLTF. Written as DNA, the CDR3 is TGTGCCAGCAGTTCCAGGACAGGGAGGCCCGGGGCCAACGTCCTGACTTTC.

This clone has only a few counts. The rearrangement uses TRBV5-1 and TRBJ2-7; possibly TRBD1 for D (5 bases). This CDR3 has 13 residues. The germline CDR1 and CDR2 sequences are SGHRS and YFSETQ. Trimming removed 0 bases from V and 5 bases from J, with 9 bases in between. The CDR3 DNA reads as TGCGCCAGCAGCTTGGACAGGCCTAACGAGCAGTACTTC. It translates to CASSLDRPNEQYF.